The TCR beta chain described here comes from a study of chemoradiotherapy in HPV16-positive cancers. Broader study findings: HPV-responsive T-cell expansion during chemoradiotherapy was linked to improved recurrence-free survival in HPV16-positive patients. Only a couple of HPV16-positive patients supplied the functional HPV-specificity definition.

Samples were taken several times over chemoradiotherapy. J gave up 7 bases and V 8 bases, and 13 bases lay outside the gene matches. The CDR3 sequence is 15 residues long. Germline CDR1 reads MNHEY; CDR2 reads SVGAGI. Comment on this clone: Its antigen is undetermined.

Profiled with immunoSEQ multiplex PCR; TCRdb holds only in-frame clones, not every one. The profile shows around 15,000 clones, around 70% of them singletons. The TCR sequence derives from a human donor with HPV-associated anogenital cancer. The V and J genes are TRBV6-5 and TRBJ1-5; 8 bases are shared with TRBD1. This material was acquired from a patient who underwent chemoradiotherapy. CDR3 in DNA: TGTGCCAGCGGATCTATAACAGGGGGAGGGCAGCCCCAGCATTTT. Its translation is CASGSITGGGQPQHF.